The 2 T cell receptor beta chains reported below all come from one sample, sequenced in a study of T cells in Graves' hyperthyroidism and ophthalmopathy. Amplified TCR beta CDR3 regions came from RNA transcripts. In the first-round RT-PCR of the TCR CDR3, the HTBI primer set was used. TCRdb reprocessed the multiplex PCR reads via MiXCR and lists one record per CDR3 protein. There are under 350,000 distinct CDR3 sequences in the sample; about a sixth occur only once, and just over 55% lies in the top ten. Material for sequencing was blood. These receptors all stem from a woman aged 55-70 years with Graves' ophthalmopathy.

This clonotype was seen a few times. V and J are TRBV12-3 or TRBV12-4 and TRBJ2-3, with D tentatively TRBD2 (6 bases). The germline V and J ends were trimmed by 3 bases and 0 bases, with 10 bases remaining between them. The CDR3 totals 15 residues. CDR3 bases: TGTGCCAGCAGTTTTGGGACTTCCAGCACAGATACGCAGTATTTT. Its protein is CASSFGTSSTDTQYF.

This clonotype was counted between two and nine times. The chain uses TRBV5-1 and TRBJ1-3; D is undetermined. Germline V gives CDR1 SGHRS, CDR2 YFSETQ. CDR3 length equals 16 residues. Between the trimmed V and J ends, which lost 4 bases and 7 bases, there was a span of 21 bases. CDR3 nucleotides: TGCGCCAGCAGCGGTGCCGGCGGGGAATTCGGGAACACCATATATTTT. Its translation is CASSGAGGEFGNTIYF.